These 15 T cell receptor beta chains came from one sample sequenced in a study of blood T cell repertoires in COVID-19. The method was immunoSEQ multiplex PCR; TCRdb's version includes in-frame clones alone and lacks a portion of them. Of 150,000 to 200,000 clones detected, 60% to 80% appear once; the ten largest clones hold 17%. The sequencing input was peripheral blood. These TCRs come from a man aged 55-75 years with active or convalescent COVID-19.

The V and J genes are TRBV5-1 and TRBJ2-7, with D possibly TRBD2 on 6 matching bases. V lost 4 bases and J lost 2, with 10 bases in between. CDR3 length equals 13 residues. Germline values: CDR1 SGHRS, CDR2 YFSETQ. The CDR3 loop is CASSRDSAYEQYF. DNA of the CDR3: TGCGCCAGCAGCCGGGACTCCGCCTACGAGCAGTACTTC.

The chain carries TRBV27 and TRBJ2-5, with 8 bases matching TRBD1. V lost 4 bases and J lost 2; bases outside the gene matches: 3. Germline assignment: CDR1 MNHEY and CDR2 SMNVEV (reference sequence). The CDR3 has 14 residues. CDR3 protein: CASSSWDRQETQYF. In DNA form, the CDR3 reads TGTGCCAGCAGTTCTTGGGACAGGCAAGAGACCCAGTACTTC.

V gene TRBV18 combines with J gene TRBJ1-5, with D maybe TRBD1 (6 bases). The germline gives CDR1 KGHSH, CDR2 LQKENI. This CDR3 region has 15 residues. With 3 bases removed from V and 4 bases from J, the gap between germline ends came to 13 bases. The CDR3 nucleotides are TGTGCCAGCTCACCGCAGCGGACAGTAAATCAGCCCCAGCATTTT. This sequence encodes CASSPQRTVNQPQHF.

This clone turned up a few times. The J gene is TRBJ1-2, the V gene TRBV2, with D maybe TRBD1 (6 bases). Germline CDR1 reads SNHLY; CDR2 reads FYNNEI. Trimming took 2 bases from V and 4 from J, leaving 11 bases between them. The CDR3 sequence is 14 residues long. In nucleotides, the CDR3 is TGTGCCAGCAGTGAAAGGGGGAGCTCCTATGGCTACACCTTC. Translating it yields CASSERGSSYGYTF.

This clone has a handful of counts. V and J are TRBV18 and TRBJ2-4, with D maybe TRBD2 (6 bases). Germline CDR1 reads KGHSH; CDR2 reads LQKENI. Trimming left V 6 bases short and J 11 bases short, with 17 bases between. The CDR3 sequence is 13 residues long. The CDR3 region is CASSLRAREVQYF. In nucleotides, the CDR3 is TGTGCCAGCTCCCTCAGGGCGAGGGAGGTTCAGTACTTC.

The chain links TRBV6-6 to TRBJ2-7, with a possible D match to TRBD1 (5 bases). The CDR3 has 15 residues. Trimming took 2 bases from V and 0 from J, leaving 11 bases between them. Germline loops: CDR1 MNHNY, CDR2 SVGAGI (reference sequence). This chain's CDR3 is CASSYVGQLSYEQYF. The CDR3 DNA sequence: TGTGCCAGCAGTTACGTCGGACAACTCTCCTACGAGCAGTACTTC.

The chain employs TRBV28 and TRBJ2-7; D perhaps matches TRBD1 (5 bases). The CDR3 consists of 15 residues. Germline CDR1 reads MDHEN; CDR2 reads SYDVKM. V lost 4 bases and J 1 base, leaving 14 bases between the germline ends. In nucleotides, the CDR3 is TGTGCCAGCAGTTCCCCTGGGGCGGCTTCCTACGAGCAGTACTTC. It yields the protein CASSSPGAASYEQYF.

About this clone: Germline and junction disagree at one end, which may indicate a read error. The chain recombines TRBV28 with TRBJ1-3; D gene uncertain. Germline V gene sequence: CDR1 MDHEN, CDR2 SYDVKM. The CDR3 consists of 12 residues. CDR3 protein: CASSPQSRAEDF. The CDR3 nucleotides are TGTGCCAGCAGTCCACAATCGAGGGCAGAGGATTTT.

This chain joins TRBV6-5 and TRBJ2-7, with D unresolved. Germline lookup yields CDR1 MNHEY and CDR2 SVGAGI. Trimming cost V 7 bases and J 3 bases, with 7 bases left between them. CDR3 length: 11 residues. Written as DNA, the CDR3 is TGTGCCAGCATGGCCAGCTACGAGCAGTACTTC. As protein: CASMASYEQYF.

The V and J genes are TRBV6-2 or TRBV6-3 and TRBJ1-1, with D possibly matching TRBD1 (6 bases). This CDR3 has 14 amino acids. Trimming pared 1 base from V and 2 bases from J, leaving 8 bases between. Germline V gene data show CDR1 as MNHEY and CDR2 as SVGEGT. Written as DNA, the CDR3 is TGTGCCAGCAGTTACTGGGACACCAACACTGAAGCTTTCTTT. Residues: CASSYWDTNTEAFF.

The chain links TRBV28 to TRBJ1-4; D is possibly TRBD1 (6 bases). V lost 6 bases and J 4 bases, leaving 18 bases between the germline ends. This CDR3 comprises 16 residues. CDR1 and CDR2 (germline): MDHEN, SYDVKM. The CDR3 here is CASSRRQEHLNEKLFF. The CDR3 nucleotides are TGTGCCAGCAGCCGACGACAGGAACACCTTAATGAAAAACTGTTTTTT.

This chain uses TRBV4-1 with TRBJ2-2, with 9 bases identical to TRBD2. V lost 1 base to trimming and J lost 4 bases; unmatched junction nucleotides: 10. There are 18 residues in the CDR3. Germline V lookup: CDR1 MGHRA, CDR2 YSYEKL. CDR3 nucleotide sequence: TGCGCCAGCAGCCAAGGTGTGGGACTAGCACCCCTCACCGGGGAGCTGTTTTTT. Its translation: CASSQGVGLAPLTGELFF.

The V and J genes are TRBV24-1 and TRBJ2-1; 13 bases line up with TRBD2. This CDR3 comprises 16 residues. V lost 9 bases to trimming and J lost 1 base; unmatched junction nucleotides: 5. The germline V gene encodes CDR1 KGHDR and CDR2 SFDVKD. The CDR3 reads CATGTSGNPSYNEQFF. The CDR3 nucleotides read TGTGCCACCGGGACTAGCGGGAATCCGTCCTACAATGAGCAGTTCTTC.

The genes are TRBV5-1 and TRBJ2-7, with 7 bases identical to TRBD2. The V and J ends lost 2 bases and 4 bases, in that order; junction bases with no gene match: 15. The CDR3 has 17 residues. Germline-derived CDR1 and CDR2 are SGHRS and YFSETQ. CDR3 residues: CASSFAGLAEAIYEQYF. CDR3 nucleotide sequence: TGCGCCAGCAGCTTTGCTGGGCTAGCGGAAGCTATTTACGAGCAGTACTTC.

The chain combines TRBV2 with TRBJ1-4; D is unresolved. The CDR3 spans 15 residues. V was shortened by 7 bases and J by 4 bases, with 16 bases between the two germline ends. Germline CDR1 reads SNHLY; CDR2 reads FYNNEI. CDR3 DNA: TGTGCCAGCATGGGCGGGTCTCGTATTAATGAAAAACTGTTTTTT. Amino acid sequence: CASMGGSRINEKLFF. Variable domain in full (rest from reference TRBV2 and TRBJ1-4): EPEVTQTPSHQVTQMGQEVILRCVPISNHLYFYWYRQILGQKVEFLVSFYNNEISEKSEIFDDQFSVERPDGSNFTLKIRSTKLEDSAMYFCASMGGSRINEKLFFGSGTQLSVL.